The 16 T cell receptor beta chains given below trace back to one sample, sequenced in a study of CD8 T cells in ankylosing spondylitis. MiXCR was run by TCRdb on the 5' RACE reads, yielding one entry per CDR3 protein. This sample has roughly 490,000 distinct CDR3 sequences; about 5.2% occur once, and the top ten carry 3% to 4.5%. Study-level findings and limits: Eight highly homologous variants made up a TCR beta motif, and this motif appeared characteristic of ankylosing spondylitis blood.

For these receptors, no antigen is known. The sample was blood, either unsorted or a sorted T cell fraction (not recorded which). These receptors all stem from a male donor with ankylosing spondylitis.

This clonotype has only a few counts. The rearrangement uses TRBV6-1 and TRBJ1-6; TRBD1 matches 10 bases. Germline V gives CDR1 MNHNS, CDR2 SASEGT. The V segment lost 5 bases and the J segment 3 bases; nucleotides outside the gene matches: 13. The CDR3 length is 19 residues. The CDR3 nucleotides are TGTGCCAGCAGTCAAAAGGGACAGGGGATTAGTTACTATAATTCACCCCTCCACTTT. As protein: CASSQKGQGISYYNSPLHF.

This clonotype appeared many times. The chain recombines TRBV29-1 with TRBJ1-2, with a tentative D call TRBD1 (6 bases). V was cut by 6 bases and J by 8 bases, with 16 bases left in between. CDR1 is SQVTM and CDR2 is ANQGSEA in the germline V gene. The CDR3 covers 12 residues. The CDR3: CSVRDNPGGYTF. CDR3 bases: TGCAGCGTCAGGGACAATCCGGGCGGCTACACCTTC. The complete variable domain, with remaining parts taken from reference TRBV29-1 and TRBJ1-2, reads SAVISQKPSRDICQRGTSLTIQCQVDSQVTMMFWYRQQPGQSLTLIATANQGSEATYESGFVIDKFPISRPNLTFSTLTVSNMSPEDSSIYLCSVRDNPGGYTFGSGTRLTVV.

This clonotype was found many times. The chain employs TRBV7-9 and TRBJ2-3; no reliable D call. Germline values: CDR1 SEHNR, CDR2 FQNEAQ (reference sequence). Trimming shortened V by 3 bases and J by 6 bases, and 19 bases separated the two germline ends. This CDR3 contains 16 residues. The CDR3 loop is CASSFLGRIRRDTQYF. The DNA for the CDR3 is TGTGCCAGCAGCTTCCTAGGACGTATTCGTCGGGATACGCAGTATTTT.

This rearrangement joins TRBV20-1 to TRBJ1-6; 9 positions agree with TRBD1. V gave up 6 bases and J gave up 8 bases; unmatched junction bases: 17. The CDR3 contains 17 residues. CDR1 is DFQATT and CDR2 is SNEGSKA in the germline V gene (reference sequence). The CDR3 DNA sequence: TGCAGTGCCCCTCGGTCGGGGACAGGGAATCTCTATTCACCCCTCCACTTT. Amino acid sequence: CSAPRSGTGNLYSPLHF.

The J gene is TRBJ2-2, the V gene TRBV5-1; 9 nucleotides agree with TRBD1. V lost 1 base to trimming and J lost 7 bases; unmatched junction nucleotides: 5. The CDR3 loop spans 15 amino acids. From germline, CDR1 is SGHRS and CDR2 YFSETQ. As DNA, the CDR3 is TGCGCCAGCAGCTTGAGGACAGGGGAAGTCGGGGAGCTGTTTTTT. It encodes CASSLRTGEVGELFF.

This clonotype was counted only a few times. The chain couples TRBV7-9 to TRBJ1-1; 7 nucleotides line up with TRBD1. CDR3 length equals 16 residues. Germline lookup yields CDR1 SEHNR and CDR2 FQNEAQ (reference sequence). V gave up 5 bases and J gave up 5 bases; unmatched junction bases: 14. The CDR3 spells CASSTLRYQGGTEAFF. CDR3 in DNA: TGTGCCAGCAGCACCTTGAGGTATCAGGGGGGAACTGAAGCTTTCTTT. The entire variable domain, with the rest obtained from reference TRBV7-9 and TRBJ1-1, is as follows: DTGVSQNPRHKITKRGQNVTFRCDPISEHNRLYWYRQTLGQGPEFLTYFQNEAQLEKSRLLSDRFSAERPKGSFSTLEIQRTEQGDSAMYLCASSTLRYQGGTEAFFGQGTRLTVV.

At least ten counts were recorded for this clonotype. The genes are TRBV7-9 and TRBJ2-7; either TRBD1 or TRBD2 may fit D (5 bases each). This CDR3 spans 14 amino acids. V was cut by 5 bases and J by 1 base, with 12 bases left in between. Germline CDR1 SEHNR, CDR2 FQNEAQ (reference sequence). The CDR3: CASSRGTTSYEQYF. The CDR3 DNA follows: TGTGCCAGCAGCCGAGGGACCACTTCCTACGAGCAGTACTTC.

This clonotype was observed many times. The V and J genes are TRBV7-2 and TRBJ2-2; 12 nucleotides line up with TRBD2. The CDR3 runs to 15 residues. V was pared by 5 bases and J by 6 bases, with 4 bases of the junction left unmatched. Germline CDR1 reads SGHTA; CDR2 reads FQGNSA. Written as DNA, the CDR3 is TGTGCCAGCAGCCCCGGGACTAGCGGGCCCGGGGAGCTGTTTTTT. This gives the protein CASSPGTSGPGELFF. The full variable domain, with the rest looked up from reference TRBV7-2 and TRBJ2-2, is GAGVSQSPSNKVTEKGKDVELRCDPISGHTALYWYRQSLGQGLEFLIYFQGNSAPDKSGLPSDRFSAERTGGSVSTLTIQRTQQEDSAVYLCASSPGTSGPGELFFGEGSRLTVL.

This clonotype was counted many times. The DNA of the CDR3 is TGCAGCGTTGTACGACAGGACTACGAGCAGTACTTC. Translation gives CSVVRQDYEQYF. The V call is TRBV29-1, the J call TRBJ2-7; D is perhaps TRBD1 (6 bases). V was pared by 4 bases and J by 3 bases, with 10 bases between. Germline CDR1 and CDR2: SQVTM and ANQGSEA. The CDR3 has 12 amino acids.

CDR3 sequence reads: CASSQEGGTGRLQETQYF. The DNA for the CDR3 is TGCGCCAGCAGCCAAGAAGGGGGGACAGGGAGATTACAAGAGACCCAGTACTTC. V and J are TRBV4-3 and TRBJ2-5, with TRBD1 matching 9 bases. Looked up from germline, CDR1 is LGHNA and CDR2 is YSLEER. V was pared by 0 bases and J by 2 bases, with 10 bases of the junction left unmatched. This CDR3 comprises 18 residues.

This clonotype occurred many times. This chain joins TRBV10-3 and TRBJ2-3; perhaps TRBD2 as D (5 bases). This CDR3 comprises 14 residues. V lost 11 bases, J lost 2 bases, and 17 bases lay in between. The V gene's germline CDR1 is ENHRY and CDR2 SYGVKD. The DNA of the CDR3 is TGTGCCCATCGAGGAGGATTATCCACAGATACGCAGTATTTT. This encodes CAHRGGLSTDTQYF.

V and J are TRBV3-1 and TRBJ2-3; perhaps D is TRBD1 or TRBD2 (7 bases each). The germline V gene has CDR1 LGHDT and CDR2 YNNKEL (reference sequence). CDR3 length: 16 residues. The germline V and J ends were trimmed by 4 bases and 6 bases, with 20 bases remaining between them. CDR3 nucleotide sequence: TGTGCCAGCAGCCCTCGAAGCGGGGACAGCCTCGATACGCAGTATTTT. Translating it yields CASSPRSGDSLDTQYF.

This clonotype was picked up many times. The V call is TRBV29-1, the J call TRBJ2-3; D gene uncertain. CDR3 length: 14 residues. Germline V gene sequence: CDR1 SQVTM, CDR2 ANQGSEA. Between the trimmed V and J ends, which lost 1 base and 2 bases, there was a span of 10 bases. The CDR3 region is CSVEGTATTDTQYF. In DNA, the CDR3 is TGCAGCGTTGAAGGGACCGCCACCACAGATACGCAGTATTTT.

Ten or more counts support this clonotype. The genes are TRBV20-1 and TRBJ1-2; the match to TRBD1 covers 11 bases. Germline V gene lookup returns CDR1 DFQATT and CDR2 SNEGSKA (reference sequence). The CDR3 is 14 residues long. V shed 3 bases, J shed 5 bases, and the junction held 5 bases outside the gene matches. The CDR3 coding sequence is TGCAGTGCTAGTCCGGGACAGGGGGGGTATGGCTACACCTTC. Translation gives CSASPGQGGYGYTF.

This clonotype was seen repeatedly, ten times or more. This chain links TRBV5-6 with TRBJ1-4; D is unresolved. Trimming removed 3 bases from V and 10 bases from J, with 25 bases in between. The CDR3 runs 17 residues. Germline loops: CDR1 SGHDT, CDR2 YYEEEE. In nucleotides, the CDR3 is TGTGCCAGCAGCTCATTGGCCCCAGGCCAAGTAGAAGGAAAACTGTTTTTT. Translated: CASSSLAPGQVEGKLFF. The full variable domain, completed using reference TRBV5-6 and TRBJ1-4, is DAGVTQSPTHLIKTRGQQVTLRCSPKSGHDTVSWYQQALGQGPQFIFQYYEEEERQRGNFPDRFSGHQFPNYSSELNVNALLLGDSALYLCASSSLAPGQVEGKLFFGSGTQLSVL.

This clonotype came up many times. This sequence joins TRBV24-1 and TRBJ2-3; D unclear. The CDR3 runs to 12 residues. Trimming pared 9 bases from V and 6 bases from J, leaving 12 bases between. Germline V gives CDR1 KGHDR, CDR2 SFDVKD. CDR3 protein: CATSGSPDTQYF. The CDR3 nucleotides are TGTGCCACCTCCGGGTCCCCCGATACGCAGTATTTT.